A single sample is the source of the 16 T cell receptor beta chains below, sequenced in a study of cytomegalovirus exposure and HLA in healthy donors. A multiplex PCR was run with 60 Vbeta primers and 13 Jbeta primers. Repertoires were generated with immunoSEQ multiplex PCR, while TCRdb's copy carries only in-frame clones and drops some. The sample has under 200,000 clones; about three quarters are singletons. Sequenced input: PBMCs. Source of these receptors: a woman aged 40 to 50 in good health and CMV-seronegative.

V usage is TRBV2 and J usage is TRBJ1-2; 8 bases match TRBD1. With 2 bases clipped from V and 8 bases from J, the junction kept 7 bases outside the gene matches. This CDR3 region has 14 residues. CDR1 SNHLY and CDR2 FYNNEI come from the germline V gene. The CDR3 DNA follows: TGTGCCAGCAGTGAACCGGACAGGGCTCGGGGCTACACCTTC. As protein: CASSEPDRARGYTF.

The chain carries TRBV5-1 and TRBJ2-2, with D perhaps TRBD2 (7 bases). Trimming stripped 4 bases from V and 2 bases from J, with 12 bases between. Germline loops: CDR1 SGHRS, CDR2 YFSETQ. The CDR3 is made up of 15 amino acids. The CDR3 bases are TGCGCCAGCAGCGAAGGGGGGGGTAACACCGGGGAGCTGTTTTTT. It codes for CASSEGGGNTGELFF.

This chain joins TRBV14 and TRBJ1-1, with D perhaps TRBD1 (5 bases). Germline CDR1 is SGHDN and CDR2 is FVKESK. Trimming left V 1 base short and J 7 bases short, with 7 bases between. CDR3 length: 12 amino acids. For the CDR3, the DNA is TGTGCCAGCAGCCAAGGGGGCCTTGAAGCTTTCTTT. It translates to CASSQGGLEAFF.

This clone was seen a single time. This CDR3 reads CASSLRGPYEQYF. Here the CDR3 DNA reads TGTGCCAGCAGCTTAAGGGGTCCCTACGAGCAGTACTTC. The chain combines TRBV5-8 with TRBJ2-7, with a possible D match to TRBD1 (5 bases). This CDR3 contains 13 residues. Germline V gene lookup returns CDR1 SGHTS and CDR2 YDEGEE. Trimming removed 2 bases from V and 2 bases from J, with 8 bases in between.

CDR3 DNA: TGTGCCAGCAGCCAAGATGGGGACAGGGGTCGCTCACCCCTCCACTTT. As protein: CASSQDGDRGRSPLHF. The rearrangement links TRBV4-2 to TRBJ1-6; 10 bases align to TRBD1. Germline CDR1 is LGHNA and CDR2 is YNFKEQ. V lost 0 bases, J lost 10 bases, and 6 bases stayed unmatched. The CDR3 runs to 16 residues.

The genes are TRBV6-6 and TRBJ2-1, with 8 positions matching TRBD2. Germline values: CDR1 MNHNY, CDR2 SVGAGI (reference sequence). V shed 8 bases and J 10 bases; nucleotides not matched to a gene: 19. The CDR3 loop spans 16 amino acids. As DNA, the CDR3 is TGTGCCAGCGCCCACGGAACGGGACTAGGGACCCCCGAGCAGTTCTTC. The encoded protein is CASAHGTGLGTPEQFF.

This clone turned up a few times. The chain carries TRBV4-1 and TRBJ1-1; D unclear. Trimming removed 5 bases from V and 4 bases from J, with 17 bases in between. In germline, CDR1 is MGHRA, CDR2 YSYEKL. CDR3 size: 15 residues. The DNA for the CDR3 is TGCGCCAGCAGCAGCGCATTAAAGCCGTCCACTGAAGCTTTCTTT. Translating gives CASSSALKPSTEAFF.

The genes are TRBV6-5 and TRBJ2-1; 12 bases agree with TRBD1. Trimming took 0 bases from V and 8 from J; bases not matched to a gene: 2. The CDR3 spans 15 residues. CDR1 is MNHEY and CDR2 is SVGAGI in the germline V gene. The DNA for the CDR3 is TGTGCCAGCAGTTACTCCGGGACAGGGGGCGATGAGCAGTTCTTC. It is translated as CASSYSGTGGDEQFF.

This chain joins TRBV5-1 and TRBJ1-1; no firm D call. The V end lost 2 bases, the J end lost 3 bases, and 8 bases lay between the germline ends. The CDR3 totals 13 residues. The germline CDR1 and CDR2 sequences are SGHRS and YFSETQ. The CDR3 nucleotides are TGCGCCAGCAGCTTTACCCGGGACACTGAAGCTTTCTTT. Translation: CASSFTRDTEAFF. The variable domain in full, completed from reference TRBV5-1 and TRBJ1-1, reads KAGVTQTPRYLIKTRGQQVTLSCSPISGHRSVSWYQQTPGQGLQFLFEYFSETQRNKGNFPGRFSGRQFSNSRSEMNVSTLELGDSALYLCASSFTRDTEAFFGQGTRLTVV.

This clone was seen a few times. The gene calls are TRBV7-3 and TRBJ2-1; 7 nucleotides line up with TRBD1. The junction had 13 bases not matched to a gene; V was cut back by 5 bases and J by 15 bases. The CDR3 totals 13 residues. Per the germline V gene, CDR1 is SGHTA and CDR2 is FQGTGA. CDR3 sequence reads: CASSASQGGPGFF. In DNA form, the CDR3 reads TGTGCCAGCAGCGCCAGCCAAGGGGGCCCGGGGTTCTTC. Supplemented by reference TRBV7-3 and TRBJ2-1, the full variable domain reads GAGVSQTPSNKVTEKGKYVELRCDPISGHTALYWYRQSLGQGPEFLIYFQGTGAADDSGLPNDRFFAVRPEGSVSTLKIQRTERGDSAVYLCASSASQGGPGFFGPGTRLTVL.

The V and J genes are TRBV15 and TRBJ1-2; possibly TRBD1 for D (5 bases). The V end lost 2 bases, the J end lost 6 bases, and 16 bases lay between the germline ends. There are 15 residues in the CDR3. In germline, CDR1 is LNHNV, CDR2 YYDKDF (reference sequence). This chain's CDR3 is CATSRLRGGTDGYTF. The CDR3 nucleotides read TGTGCCACCAGCAGATTACGGGGGGGGACGGATGGCTACACCTTC.

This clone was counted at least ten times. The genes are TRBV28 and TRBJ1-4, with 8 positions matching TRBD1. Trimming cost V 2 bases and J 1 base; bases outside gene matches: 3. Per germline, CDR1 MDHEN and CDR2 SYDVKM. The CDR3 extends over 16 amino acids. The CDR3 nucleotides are TGTGCCAGCAGTTTAGAGACAGGGGAAACTAATGAAAAACTGTTTTTT. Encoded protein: CASSLETGETNEKLFF.

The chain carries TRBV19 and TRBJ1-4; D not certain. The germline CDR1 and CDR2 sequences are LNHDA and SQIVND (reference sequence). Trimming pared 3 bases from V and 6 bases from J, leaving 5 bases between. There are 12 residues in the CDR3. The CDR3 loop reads CASSIRYEKLFF. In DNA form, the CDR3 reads TGTGCCAGTAGTATCCGGTATGAAAAACTGTTTTTT.

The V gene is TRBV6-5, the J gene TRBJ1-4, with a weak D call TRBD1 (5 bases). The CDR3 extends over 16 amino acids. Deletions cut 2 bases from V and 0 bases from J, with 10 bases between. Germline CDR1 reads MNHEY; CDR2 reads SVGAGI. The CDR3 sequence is CASSYSRVSTNEKLFF. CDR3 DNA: TGTGCCAGCAGTTACAGCAGGGTATCAACTAATGAAAAACTGTTTTTT.

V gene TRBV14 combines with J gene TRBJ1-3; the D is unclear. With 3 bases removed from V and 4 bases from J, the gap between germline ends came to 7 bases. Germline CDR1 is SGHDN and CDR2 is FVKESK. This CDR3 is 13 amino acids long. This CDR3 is CASSHSGGNTIYF. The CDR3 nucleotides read TGTGCCAGCAGCCATTCGGGGGGAAACACCATATATTTT.

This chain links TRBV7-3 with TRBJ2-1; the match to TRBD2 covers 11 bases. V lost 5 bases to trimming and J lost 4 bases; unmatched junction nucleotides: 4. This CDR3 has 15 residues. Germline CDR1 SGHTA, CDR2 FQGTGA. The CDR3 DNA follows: TGTGCCAGCAGCCCGGGACTAGCGGCTTACAATGAGCAGTTCTTC. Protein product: CASSPGLAAYNEQFF. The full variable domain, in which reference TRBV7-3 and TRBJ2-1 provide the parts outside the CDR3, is GAGVSQTPSNKVTEKGKYVELRCDPISGHTALYWYRQSLGQGPEFLIYFQGTGAADDSGLPNDRFFAVRPEGSVSTLKIQRTERGDSAVYLCASSPGLAAYNEQFFGPGTRLTVL.